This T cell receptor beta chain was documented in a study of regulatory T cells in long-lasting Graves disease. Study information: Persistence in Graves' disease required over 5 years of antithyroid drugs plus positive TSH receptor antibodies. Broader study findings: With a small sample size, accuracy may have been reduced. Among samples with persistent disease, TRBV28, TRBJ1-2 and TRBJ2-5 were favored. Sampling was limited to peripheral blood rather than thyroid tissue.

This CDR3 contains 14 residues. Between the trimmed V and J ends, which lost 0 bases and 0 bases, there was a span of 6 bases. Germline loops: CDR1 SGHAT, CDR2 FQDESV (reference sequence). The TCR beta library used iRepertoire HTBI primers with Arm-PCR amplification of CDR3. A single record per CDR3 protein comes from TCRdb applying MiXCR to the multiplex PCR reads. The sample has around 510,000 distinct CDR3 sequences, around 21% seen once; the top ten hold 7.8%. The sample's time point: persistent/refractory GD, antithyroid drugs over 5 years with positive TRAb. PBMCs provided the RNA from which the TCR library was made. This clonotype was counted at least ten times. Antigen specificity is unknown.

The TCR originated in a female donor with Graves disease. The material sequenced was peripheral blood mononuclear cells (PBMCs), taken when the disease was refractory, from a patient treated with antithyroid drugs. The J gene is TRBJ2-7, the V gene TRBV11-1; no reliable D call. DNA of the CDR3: TGTGCCAGCAGCTTAGCGGGGAACTCCTACGAGCAGTACTTC. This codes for CASSLAGNSYEQYF.